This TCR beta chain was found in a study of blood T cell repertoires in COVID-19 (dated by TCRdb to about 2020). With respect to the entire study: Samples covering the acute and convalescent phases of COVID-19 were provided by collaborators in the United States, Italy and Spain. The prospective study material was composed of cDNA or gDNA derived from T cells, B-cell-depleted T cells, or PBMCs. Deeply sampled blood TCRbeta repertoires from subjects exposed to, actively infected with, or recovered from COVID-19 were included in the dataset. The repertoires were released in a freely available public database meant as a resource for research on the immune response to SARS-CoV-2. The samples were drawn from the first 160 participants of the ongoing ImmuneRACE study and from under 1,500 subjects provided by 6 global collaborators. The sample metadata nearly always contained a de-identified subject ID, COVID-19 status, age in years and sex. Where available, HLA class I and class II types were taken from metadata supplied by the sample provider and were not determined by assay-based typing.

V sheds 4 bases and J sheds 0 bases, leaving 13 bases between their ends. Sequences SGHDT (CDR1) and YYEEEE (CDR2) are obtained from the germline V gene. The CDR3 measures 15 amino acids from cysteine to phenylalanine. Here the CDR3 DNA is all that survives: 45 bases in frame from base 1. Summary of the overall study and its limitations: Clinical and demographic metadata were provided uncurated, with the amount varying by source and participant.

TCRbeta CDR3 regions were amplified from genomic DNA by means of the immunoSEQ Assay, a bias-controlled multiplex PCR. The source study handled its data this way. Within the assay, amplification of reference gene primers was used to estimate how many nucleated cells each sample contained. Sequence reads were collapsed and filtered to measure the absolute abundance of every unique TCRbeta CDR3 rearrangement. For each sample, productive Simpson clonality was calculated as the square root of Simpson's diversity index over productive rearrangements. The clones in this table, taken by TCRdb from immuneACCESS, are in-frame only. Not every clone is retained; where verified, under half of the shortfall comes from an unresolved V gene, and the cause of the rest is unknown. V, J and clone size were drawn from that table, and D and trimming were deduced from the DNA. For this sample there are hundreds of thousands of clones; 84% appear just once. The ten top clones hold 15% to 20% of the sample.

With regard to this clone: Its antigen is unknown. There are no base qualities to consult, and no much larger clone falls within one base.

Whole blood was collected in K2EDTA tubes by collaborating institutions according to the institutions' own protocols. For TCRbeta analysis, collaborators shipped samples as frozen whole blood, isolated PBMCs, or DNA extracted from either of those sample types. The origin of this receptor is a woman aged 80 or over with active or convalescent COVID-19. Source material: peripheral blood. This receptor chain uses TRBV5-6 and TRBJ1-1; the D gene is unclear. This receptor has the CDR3 CASSQTAQLNTEAFF. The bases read TGTGCCAGCAGCCAAACGGCACAGTTGAACACTGAAGCTTTCTTT.